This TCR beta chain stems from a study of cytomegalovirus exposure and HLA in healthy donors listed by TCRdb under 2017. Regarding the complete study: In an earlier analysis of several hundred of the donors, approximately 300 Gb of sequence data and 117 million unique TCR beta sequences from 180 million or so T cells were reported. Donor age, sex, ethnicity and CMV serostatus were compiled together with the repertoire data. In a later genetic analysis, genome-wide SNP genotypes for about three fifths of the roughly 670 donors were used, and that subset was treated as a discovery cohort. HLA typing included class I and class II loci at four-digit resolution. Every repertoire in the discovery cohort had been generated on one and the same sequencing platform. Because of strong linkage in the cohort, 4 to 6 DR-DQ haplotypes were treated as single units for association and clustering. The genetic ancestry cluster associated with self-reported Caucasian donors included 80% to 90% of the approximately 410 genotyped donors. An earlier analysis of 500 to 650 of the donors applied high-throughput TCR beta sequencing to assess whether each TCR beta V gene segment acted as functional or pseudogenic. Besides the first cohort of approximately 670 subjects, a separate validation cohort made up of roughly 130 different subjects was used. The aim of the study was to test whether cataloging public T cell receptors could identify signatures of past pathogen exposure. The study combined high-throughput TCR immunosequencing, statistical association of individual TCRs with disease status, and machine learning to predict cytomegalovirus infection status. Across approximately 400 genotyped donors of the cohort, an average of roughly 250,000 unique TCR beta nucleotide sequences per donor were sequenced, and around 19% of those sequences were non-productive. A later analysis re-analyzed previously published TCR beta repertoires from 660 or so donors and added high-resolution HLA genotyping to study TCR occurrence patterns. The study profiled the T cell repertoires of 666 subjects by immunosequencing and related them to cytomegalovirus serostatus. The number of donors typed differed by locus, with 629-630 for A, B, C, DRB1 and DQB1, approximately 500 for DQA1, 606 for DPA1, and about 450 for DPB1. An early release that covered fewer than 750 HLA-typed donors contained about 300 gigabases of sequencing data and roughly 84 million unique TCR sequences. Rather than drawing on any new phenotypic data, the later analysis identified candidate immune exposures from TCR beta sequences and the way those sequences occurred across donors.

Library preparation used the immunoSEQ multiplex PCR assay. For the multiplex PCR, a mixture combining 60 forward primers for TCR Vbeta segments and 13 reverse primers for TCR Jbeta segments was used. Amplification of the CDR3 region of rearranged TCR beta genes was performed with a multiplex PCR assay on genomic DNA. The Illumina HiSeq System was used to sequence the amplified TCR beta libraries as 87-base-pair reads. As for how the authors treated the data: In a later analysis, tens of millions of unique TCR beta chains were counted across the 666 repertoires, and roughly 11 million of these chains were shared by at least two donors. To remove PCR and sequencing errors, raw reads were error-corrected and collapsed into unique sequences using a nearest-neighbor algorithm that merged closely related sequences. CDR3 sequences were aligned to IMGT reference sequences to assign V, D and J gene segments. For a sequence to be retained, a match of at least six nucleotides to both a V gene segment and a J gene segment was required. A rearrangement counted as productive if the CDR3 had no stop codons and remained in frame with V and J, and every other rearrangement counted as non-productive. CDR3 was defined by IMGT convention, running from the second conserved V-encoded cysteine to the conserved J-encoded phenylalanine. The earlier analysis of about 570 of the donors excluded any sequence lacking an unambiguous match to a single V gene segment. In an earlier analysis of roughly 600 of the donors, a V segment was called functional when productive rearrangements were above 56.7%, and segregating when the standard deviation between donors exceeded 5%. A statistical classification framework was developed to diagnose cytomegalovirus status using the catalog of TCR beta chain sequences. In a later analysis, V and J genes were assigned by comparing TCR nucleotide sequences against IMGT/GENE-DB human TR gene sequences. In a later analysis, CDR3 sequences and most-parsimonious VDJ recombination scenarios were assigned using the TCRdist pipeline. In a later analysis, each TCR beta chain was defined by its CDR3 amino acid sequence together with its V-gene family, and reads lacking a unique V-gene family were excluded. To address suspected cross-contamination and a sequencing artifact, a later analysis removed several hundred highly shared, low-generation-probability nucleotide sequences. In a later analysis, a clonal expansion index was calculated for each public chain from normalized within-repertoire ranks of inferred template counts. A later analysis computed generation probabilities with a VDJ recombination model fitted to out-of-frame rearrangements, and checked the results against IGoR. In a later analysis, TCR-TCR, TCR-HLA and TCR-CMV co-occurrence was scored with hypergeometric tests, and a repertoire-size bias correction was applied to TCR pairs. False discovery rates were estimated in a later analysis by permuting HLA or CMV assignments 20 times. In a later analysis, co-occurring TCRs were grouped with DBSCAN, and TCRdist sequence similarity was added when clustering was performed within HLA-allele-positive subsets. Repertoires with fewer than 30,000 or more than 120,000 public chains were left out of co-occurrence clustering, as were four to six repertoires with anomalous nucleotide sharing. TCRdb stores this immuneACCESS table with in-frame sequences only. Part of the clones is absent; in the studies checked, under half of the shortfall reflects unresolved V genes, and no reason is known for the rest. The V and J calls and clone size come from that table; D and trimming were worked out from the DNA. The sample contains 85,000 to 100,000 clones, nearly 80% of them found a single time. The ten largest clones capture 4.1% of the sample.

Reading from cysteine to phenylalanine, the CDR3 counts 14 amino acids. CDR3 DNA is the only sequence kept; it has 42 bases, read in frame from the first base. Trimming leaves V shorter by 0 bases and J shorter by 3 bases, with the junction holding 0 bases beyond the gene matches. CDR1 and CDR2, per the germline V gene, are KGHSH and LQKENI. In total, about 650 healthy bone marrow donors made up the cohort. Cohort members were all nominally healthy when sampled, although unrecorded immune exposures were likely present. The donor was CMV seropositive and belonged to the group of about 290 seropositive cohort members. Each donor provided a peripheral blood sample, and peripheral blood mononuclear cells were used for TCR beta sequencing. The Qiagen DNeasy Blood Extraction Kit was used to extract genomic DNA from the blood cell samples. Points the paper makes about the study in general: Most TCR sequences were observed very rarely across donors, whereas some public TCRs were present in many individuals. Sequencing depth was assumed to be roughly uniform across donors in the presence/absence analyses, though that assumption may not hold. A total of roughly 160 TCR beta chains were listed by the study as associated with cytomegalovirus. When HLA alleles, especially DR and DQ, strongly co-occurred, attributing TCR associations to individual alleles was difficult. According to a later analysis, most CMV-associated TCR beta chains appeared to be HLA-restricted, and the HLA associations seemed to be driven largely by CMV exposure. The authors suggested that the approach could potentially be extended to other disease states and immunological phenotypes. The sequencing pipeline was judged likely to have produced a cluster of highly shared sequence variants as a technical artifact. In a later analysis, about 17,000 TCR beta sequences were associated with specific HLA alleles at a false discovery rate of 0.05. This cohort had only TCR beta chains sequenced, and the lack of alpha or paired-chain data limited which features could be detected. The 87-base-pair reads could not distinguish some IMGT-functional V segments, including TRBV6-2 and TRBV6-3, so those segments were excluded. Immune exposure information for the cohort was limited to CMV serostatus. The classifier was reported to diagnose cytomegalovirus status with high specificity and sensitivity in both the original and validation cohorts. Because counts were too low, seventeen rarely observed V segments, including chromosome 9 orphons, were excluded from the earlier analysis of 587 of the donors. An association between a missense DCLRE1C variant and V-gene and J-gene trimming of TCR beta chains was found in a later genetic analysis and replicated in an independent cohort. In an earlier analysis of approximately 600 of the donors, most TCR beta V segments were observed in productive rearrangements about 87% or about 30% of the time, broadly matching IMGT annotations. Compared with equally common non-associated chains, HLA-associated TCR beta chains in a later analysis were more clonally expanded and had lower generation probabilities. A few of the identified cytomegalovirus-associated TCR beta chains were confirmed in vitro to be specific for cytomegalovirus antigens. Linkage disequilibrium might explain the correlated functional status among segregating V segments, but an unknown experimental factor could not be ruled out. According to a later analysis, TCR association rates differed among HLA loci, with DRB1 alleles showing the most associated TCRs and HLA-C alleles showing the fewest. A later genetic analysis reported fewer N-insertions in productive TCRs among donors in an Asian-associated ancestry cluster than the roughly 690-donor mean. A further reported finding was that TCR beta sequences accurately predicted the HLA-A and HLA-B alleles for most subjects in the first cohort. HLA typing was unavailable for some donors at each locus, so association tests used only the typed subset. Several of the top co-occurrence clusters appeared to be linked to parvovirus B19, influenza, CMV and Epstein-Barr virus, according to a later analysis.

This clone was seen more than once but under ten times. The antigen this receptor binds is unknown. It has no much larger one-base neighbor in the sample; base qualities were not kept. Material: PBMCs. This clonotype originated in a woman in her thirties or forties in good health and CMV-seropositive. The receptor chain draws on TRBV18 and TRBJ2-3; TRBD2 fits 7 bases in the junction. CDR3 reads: CASSPPGGTDTQYF. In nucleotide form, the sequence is TGTGCCAGCTCACCACCGGGGGGGACAGATACGCAGTATTTT. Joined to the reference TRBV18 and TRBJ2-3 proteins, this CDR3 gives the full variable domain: NAGVMQNPRHLVRRRGQEARLRCSPMKGHSHVYWYRQLPEEGLKFMVYLQKENIIDESGMPKERFSAEFPKEGPSILRIQQVVRGDSAAYFCASSPPGGTDTQYFGPGTRLTVL.